Following are 9 T cell receptor beta chains from one sample sequenced in a study of T cell responses to AZD1222 COVID-19 vaccine. This table comes from immunoSEQ multiplex PCR, and its TCRdb copy is limited to in-frame clones, with some not included. The table shows around 130,000 clones, with about 90% occurring only once. Sample: peripheral blood, taken 28 days after the second dose of the MenACWY control vaccine. The source is an adult who received the MenACWY meningococcal vaccine as a control.

DNA for the CDR3: TGCGCCAGCAGCCAACCGACCGGGACAGTTGACACCGGGGAGCTGTTTTTT. Protein: CASSQPTGTVDTGELFF. The chain employs TRBV4-3 and TRBJ2-2; 7 bases line up with TRBD1. CDR1 and CDR2 (germline): LGHNA, YSLEER. CDR3 length: 17 residues. J gave up 3 bases and V 2 bases, and 9 bases lay outside the gene matches.

The chain links TRBV28 to TRBJ2-5; 8 bases agree with TRBD1. Losses at the gene ends were 11 bases for V and 5 bases for J; bases not matched to a gene: 7. This CDR3 spans 12 amino acids. Per the germline V gene, CDR1 is MDHEN and CDR2 is SYDVKM. As DNA, the CDR3 is TGTGCCGGCCAGGGGGCTGGGGAGACCCAGTACTTC. Protein sequence: CAGQGAGETQYF.

Concerning this clone itself: Other DNA sequences in the sample encode the same CDR3. The chain links TRBV28 to TRBJ1-2, with D unclear. Germline V gene sequence: CDR1 MDHEN, CDR2 SYDVKM. V was shortened by 1 base and J by 3 bases, with 3 bases between the two germline ends. There are 12 residues in the CDR3. In DNA form, the CDR3 reads TGTGCCAGCAGTTTATCGGACTATGGCTACACCTTC. Translated, it gives CASSLSDYGYTF.

The rearrangement joins TRBV28 to TRBJ2-6; D remains ambiguous. Germline values: CDR1 MDHEN, CDR2 SYDVKM. Trimming left V 3 bases short and J 0 bases short, with 6 bases between. This CDR3 region has 15 residues. The CDR3 coding sequence is TGTGCCAGCAGTTTTTCTGCCTCTGGGGCCAACGTCCTGACTTTC. It encodes CASSFSASGANVLTF.

This chain uses TRBV7-3 with TRBJ1-1; no clear D gene. The V end was cut by 0 bases, the J end by 5 bases, with 10 bases between. The CDR3 has 14 amino acids. From germline, CDR1 is SGHTA and CDR2 FQGTGA. In DNA, the CDR3 is TGTGCCAGCAGCTTAACGCCACTGGGGACTGAAGCTTTCTTT. Encoded protein: CASSLTPLGTEAFF.

The chain links TRBV28 to TRBJ2-5, with 13 bases matching TRBD2. Germline trimming cut 8 bases from V and 3 bases from J; bases unmatched to any gene: 3. The germline V gene has CDR1 MDHEN and CDR2 SYDVKM. The length of the CDR3 is 14 residues. This chain's CDR3 is CASSTSGGEETQYF. CDR3 coding DNA: TGTGCCAGCTCTACTAGCGGGGGGGAAGAGACCCAGTACTTC.

The chain combines TRBV13 with TRBJ2-3; D remains ambiguous. The germline V gene has CDR1 PRHDT and CDR2 FYEKMQ (reference sequence). Trimming left V 2 bases short and J 3 bases short, with 3 bases between. The CDR3 is made up of 12 amino acids. CDR3 sequence (DNA): TGTGCCAGCAGCTTATATACAGATACGCAGTATTTT. Translated: CASSLYTDTQYF.

The gene calls are TRBV10-3 and TRBJ2-1, with D maybe TRBD2 (5 bases). This CDR3 has 15 residues. Trimming removed 0 bases from V and 2 bases from J, with 8 bases in between. Germline V lookup: CDR1 ENHRY, CDR2 SYGVKD. DNA for the CDR3: TGTGCCATCAGTGAGTCTGGGGAGCCCTACAATGAGCAGTTCTTC. Its translation: CAISESGEPYNEQFF.

In its sample, this clone was seen once. The chain recombines TRBV2 with TRBJ1-6; D call uncertain. CDR1 is SNHLY and CDR2 is FYNNEI in the germline V gene. Trimming cost V 3 bases and J 6 bases, with 9 bases left between them. The CDR3 has 14 residues. CDR3 in DNA: TGTGCCAGCAGTGATAGGCATACTAATTCACCCCTCCACTTT. Amino acid sequence: CASSDRHTNSPLHF.